The T cell receptor beta chain under discussion was sequenced for a study of technical replicates of blood from a few donors. The CDR3 length is 14 residues. The V end lost 3 bases, the J end lost 7 bases, and 15 bases lay between the germline ends. The germline V gene has CDR1 MNHNY and CDR2 SVGAGI (reference sequence). This clone was seen once. Sequenced by immunoSEQ multiplex PCR; TCRdb stores in-frame clones only, minus some. The sample holds over 65,000 clones, more than 95% seen once. The sequence derives from a human donor in good health. The chain is built from TRBV6-6 and TRBJ1-2; D may be TRBD1 (6 bases). Sequencing was done on a sample of T cells isolated from PBMCs. CDR3 sequence: CASSYPGEIIGYTF. CDR3 sequence (DNA): TGTGCCAGCAGTTATCCAGGGGAGATCATTGGCTACACCTTC.